One and the same sample provided the 10 T cell receptor beta chains below, sequenced in a study of T cells in Graves' hyperthyroidism and ophthalmopathy. It was RNA transcripts that yielded the amplified TCR beta CDR3 regions. RT-PCR in the first round (using the HTBI primer set) targeted the TCR CDR3. TCRdb fed the multiplex PCR reads into MiXCR, producing one record per CDR3 protein. Among about 570,000 distinct CDR3 sequences listed, 40% to 55% were seen once. The sequenced sample consisted of peripheral blood or thyroid tissue (not recorded which). The receptors were sampled from an adult woman with Graves' disease, either hyperthyroidism or ophthalmopathy (not recorded which).

This clonotype was observed at least ten times. The chain uses TRBV12-3 or TRBV12-4 and TRBJ2-7, with TRBD1 matching over 9 bases. The CDR3 loop spans 14 amino acids. Trimming cost V 7 bases and J 5 bases; bases outside gene matches: 9. CDR3 protein: CASNRQGGMNEQYF. DNA of the CDR3: TGTGCCAGCAACAGACAGGGGGGTATGAACGAGCAGTACTTC.

This clonotype showed up just a few times. This rearrangement joins TRBV30 to TRBJ1-4; possibly TRBD1 for D (6 bases). Germline loops: CDR1 GTSNPN, CDR2 SVGIG (reference sequence). V lost 2 bases and J lost 3, with 10 bases in between. The CDR3 loop spans 14 amino acids. CDR3 DNA sequence: TGTGCCTGGAGTAACAGGGTTGCTAATGAAAAACTGTTTTTT. Its translation is CAWSNRVANEKLFF. The entire variable domain, with the rest obtained from reference TRBV30 and TRBJ1-4, is as follows: SQTIHQWPATLVQPVGSPLSLECTVEGTSNPNLYWYRQAAGRGLQLLFYSVGIGQISSEVPQNLSASRPQDRQFILSSKKLLLSDSGFYLCAWSNRVANEKLFFGSGTQLSVL.

This clonotype was found many times. J is TRBJ1-1 and V is TRBV6-5, with 9 positions matching TRBD1. V trimming: 6 bases; J trimming: 2 bases; junction bases outside the gene matches: 4. The CDR3 runs 14 residues. Germline CDR1 and CDR2: MNHEY and SVGAGI. CDR3: CASSWDRVNTEAFF. CDR3 nucleotide sequence: TGTGCCAGCAGCTGGGACAGGGTCAACACTGAAGCTTTCTTT.

This clonotype has a single count. The V and J genes are TRBV7-9 and TRBJ2-7, with D possibly being TRBD2 (6 bases). Germline V gene data show CDR1 as SEHNR and CDR2 as FQNEAQ (reference sequence). Trimming left V 5 bases short and J 13 bases short, with 18 bases between. The CDR3 contains 12 residues. The DNA of the CDR3 is TGTGCCAGCAGCCAAGGAGATTCCGGGAGATACTTC. It codes for CASSQGDSGRYF.

This clonotype occurred a few times. The CDR3 sequence: CSADRGNQPQYF. CDR3 nucleotide sequence: TGCAGTGCTGACAGGGGAAATCAGCCCCAGTACTTC. The gene calls are TRBV20-1 and TRBJ2-5; 8 bases match TRBD1. Germline trimming cut 5 bases from V and 9 bases from J; bases unmatched to any gene: 8. This CDR3 contains 12 residues. The germline V gene has CDR1 DFQATT and CDR2 SNEGSKA (reference sequence).

The rearrangement links TRBV9 to TRBJ2-5; D is uncertain. The CDR3 loop spans 14 amino acids. Germline values: CDR1 SGDLS, CDR2 YYNGEE. The germline V and J ends were trimmed by 0 bases and 2 bases, with 8 bases remaining between them. For the CDR3, the DNA is TGTGCCAGCAGCGTAGGCTCGCGTCAAGAGACCCAGTACTTC. It is translated as CASSVGSRQETQYF.

Details on this clonotype: This may stem from a read error, because a much larger clone lies one nucleotide away. The chain combines TRBV4-1 with TRBJ2-2; D might be TRBD2 (5 bases). The CDR3 is made up of 13 amino acids. CDR1 MGHRA and CDR2 YSYEKL come from the germline V gene. The DNA for the CDR3 is TGCGCCAGCAGCCCGATGGGTACCGGGGAGCTGGTTTTT. It codes for CASSPMGTGELVF.

This clonotype was counted ten times or more. The rearrangement links TRBV12-3 or TRBV12-4 to TRBJ1-3; tentatively, D is TRBD1 (6 bases). The CDR3 sequence is 16 residues long. With 2 bases removed from V and 0 bases from J, the gap between germline ends came to 11 bases. CDR3 DNA sequence: TGTGCCAGCAGTTTACAGGGGCAGGGCTCTGGAAACACCATATATTTT. This translates into CASSLQGQGSGNTIYF.

The CDR3 DNA follows: TGTGCCAGCAGCGTAACCTCTCAAGAGACCCAGTACTTC. It is translated as CASSVTSQETQYF. The chain uses TRBV9 and TRBJ2-5; no reliable D call. Germline CDR1 reads SGDLS; CDR2 reads YYNGEE. V gave up 1 base and J gave up 2 bases, with 6 bases separating them. CDR3 length equals 13 residues.

This clonotype was detected only once. This chain connects TRBV20-1 to TRBJ2-7, with unresolved D. The length of the CDR3 is 13 residues. Trimming removed 6 bases at V and 2 bases at J, with 14 bases between. The V gene's germline CDR1 is DFQATT and CDR2 SNEGSKA (reference sequence). In DNA form, the CDR3 reads TGCAGTGCGCCTAATCGGATTACCTACGAGCAGTACTTC. Amino acids: CSAPNRITYEQYF.